These 2 T cell receptor beta chains were sequenced from one sample in a study of CD8+CD57+ T cells in acquired aplastic anemia. The authors sequenced patients whose flow cytometry had shown CD8+CD57+ cell expansion. Genomic DNA, the template, was used for profiling of the TCR beta VDJ and CDR3. TCRdb reanalysed the reads using MiXCR and keeps one entry per CDR3 protein. The table includes 400,000 to 600,000 distinct CDR3 sequences, around 33% detected once. What was sequenced was sorted CD4+, CD8+, or CD8+CD57+ T cells (not recorded which) from PBMCs. The receptors come from a human donor with aplastic anemia.

Concerning this clonotype: The junction departs from the called germline gene at one end, perhaps through a read error. The chain carries TRBV10-2 and TRBJ2-3; 9 bases line up with TRBD2. The CDR3 sequence is 16 residues long. The germline gives CDR1 WSHSY, CDR2 SAAADI. The CDR3 DNA sequence: TGCGCCAGCAGGAGAGGGACTAGCCGATTCACAGATACGCAGTACTTT. Translating gives CASRRGTSRFTDTQYF.

To note about this clonotype: A much larger clone lies one base from this, so it may be a read error. The chain employs TRBV20-1 and TRBJ2-7; D remains unclear. The CDR3 contains 14 residues. Germline-derived CDR1 and CDR2 are DFQATT and SNEGSKA (reference sequence). This chain's CDR3 is CSAREVWNGYEQHF. The CDR3 region has the DNA TGCAGTGCTAGAGAGGTTTGGAACGGCTACGAGCAGCACTTC.